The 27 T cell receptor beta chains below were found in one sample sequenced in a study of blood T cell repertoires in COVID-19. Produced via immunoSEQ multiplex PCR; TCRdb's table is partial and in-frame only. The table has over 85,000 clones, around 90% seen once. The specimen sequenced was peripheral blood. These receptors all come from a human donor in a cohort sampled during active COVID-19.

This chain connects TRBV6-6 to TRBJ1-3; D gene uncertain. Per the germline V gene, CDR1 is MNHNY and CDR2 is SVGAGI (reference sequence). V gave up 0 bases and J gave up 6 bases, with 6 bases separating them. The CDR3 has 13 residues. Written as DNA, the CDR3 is TGTGCCAGCAGTTACTCCGGTAAAAACACCATATATTTT. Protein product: CASSYSGKNTIYF.

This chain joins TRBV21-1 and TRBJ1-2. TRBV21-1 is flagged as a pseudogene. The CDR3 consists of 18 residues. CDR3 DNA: TGTGCCAGCAGCAAAGTGGGGCTGTGGGGGGATATCGACTATGGCTACACCTTC. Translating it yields CASSKVGLWGDIDYGYTF.

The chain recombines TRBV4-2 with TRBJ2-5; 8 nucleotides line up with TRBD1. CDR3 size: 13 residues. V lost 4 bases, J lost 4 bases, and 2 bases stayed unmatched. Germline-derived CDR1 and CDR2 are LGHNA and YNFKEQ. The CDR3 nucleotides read TGTGCCAGCAGCCCGACAGGGGCAGAGACCCAGTACTTC. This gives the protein CASSPTGAETQYF.

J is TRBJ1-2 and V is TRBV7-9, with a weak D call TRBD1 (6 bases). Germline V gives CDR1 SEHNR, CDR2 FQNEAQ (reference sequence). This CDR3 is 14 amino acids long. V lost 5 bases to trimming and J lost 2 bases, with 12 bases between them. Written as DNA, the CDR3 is TGTGCCAGCAGCCGATTGGGGGCAAACTATGGCTACACCTTC. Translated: CASSRLGANYGYTF.

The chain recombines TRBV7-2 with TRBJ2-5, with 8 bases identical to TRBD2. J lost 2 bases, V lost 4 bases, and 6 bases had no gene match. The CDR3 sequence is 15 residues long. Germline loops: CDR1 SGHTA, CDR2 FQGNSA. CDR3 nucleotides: TGTGCCAGCAGCTCGAGTGGGACTAGACAAGAGACCCAGTACTTC. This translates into CASSSSGTRQETQYF.

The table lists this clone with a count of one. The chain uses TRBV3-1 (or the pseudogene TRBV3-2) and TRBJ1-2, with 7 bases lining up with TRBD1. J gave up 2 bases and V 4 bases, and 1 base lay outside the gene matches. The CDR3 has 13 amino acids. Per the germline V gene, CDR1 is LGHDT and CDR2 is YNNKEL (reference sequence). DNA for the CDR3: TGTGCCAGCAGCCGGGGACAGAACTATGGCTACACCTTC. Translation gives CASSRGQNYGYTF.

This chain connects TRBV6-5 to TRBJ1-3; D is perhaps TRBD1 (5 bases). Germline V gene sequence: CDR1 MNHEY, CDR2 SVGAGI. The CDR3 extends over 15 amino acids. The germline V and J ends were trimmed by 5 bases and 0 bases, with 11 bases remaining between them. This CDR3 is CASSPGLSSGNTIYF. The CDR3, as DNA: TGTGCCAGCAGTCCGGGACTGAGCTCTGGAAACACCATATATTTT.

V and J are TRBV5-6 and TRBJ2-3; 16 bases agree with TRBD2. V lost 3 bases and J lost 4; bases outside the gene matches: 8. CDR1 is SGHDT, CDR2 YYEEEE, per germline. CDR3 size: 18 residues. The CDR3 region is CASSSGLAGGPVADTQYF. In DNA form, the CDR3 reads TGTGCCAGCAGCTCGGGACTAGCGGGGGGGCCGGTCGCAGATACGCAGTATTTT.

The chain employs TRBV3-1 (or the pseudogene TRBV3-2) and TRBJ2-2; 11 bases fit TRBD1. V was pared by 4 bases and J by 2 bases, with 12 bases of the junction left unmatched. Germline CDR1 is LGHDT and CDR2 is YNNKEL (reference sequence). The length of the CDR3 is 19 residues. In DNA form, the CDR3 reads TGTGCCAGCAGCCGCGCCGGATGGACAGGGGGCTTCAACACCGGGGAGCTGTTTTTT. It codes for CASSRAGWTGGFNTGELFF.

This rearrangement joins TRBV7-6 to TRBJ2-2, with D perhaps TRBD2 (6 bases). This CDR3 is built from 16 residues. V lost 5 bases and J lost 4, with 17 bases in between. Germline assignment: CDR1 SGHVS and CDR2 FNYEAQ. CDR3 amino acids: CASSPFLGTPTGELFF. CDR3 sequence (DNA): TGTGCCAGCAGCCCCTTCCTTGGGACTCCCACCGGGGAGCTGTTTTTT.

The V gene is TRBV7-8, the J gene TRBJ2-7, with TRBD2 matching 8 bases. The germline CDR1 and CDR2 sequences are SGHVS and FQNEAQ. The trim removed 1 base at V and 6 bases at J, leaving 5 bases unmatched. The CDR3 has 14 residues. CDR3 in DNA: TGTGCCAGCAGCTTAGAGCGGGGGCTCCCCGAGCAGTACTTC. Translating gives CASSLERGLPEQYF. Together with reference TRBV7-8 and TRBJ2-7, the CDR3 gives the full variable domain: GAGVSQSPRYKVAKRGQDVALRCDPISGHVSLFWYQQALGQGPEFLTYFQNEAQLDKSGLPSDRFFAERPEGSVSTLKIQRTQQEDSAVYLCASSLERGLPEQYFGPGTRLTVT.

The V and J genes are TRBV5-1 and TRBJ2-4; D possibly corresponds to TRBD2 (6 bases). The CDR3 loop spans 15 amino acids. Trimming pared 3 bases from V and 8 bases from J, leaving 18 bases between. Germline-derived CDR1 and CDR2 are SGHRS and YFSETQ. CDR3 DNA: TGCGCCAGCAGCTCGTCTCCCGCCGGGAGAGACATTCAGTACTTC. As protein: CASSSSPAGRDIQYF.

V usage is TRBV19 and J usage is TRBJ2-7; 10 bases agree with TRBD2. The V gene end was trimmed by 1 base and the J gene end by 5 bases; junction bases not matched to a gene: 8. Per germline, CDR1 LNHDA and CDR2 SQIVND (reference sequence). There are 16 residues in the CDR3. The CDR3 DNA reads TGTGCCAGTAGTATAGTGGGGCTAGCGGGAGCGGACGAGCAGTACTTC. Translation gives CASSIVGLAGADEQYF.

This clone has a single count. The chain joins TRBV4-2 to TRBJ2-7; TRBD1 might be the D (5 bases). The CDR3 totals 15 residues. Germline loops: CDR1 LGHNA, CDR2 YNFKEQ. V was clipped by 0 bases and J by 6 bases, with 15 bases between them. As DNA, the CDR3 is TGTGCCAGCAGCCAAGAGTTAGGGGTCTCGATCGAGCAGTACTTC. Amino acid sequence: CASSQELGVSIEQYF.

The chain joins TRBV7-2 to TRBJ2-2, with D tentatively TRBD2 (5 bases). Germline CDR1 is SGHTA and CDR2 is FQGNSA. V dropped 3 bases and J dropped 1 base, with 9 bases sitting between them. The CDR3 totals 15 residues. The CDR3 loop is CASSFSSLNTGELFF. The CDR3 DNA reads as TGTGCCAGCAGCTTCTCTAGCCTGAACACCGGGGAGCTGTTTTTT. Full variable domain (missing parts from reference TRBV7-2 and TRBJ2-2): GAGVSQSPSNKVTEKGKDVELRCDPISGHTALYWYRQSLGQGLEFLIYFQGNSAPDKSGLPSDRFSAERTGGSVSTLTIQRTQQEDSAVYLCASSFSSLNTGELFFGEGSRLTVL.

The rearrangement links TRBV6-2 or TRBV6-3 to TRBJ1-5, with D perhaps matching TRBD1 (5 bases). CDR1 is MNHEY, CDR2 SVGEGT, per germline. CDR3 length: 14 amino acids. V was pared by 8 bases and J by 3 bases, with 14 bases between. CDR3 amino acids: CASRSGGNNQPQHF. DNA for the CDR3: TGTGCCAGCCGTTCGGGGGGTAACAATCAGCCCCAGCATTTT.

Here the CDR3 reads CASGWRTGIQETQYF. The CDR3, as DNA: TGTGCTAGTGGTTGGAGGACAGGGATTCAAGAGACCCAGTACTTC. This chain links TRBV12-5 with TRBJ2-5, with TRBD1 matching 8 bases. Losses at the gene ends were 4 bases for V and 2 bases for J; bases not matched to a gene: 6. The CDR3 is 15 amino acids. CDR1 and CDR2 (germline): LGHNT, FRNRAP.

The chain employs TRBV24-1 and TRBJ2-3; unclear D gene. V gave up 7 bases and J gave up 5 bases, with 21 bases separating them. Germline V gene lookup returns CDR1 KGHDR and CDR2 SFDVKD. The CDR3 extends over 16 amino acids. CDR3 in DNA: TGTGCCACCAGCTCCCGGTCCGTGCCGGCAGGAGATACGCAGTATTTT. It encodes CATSSRSVPAGDTQYF.

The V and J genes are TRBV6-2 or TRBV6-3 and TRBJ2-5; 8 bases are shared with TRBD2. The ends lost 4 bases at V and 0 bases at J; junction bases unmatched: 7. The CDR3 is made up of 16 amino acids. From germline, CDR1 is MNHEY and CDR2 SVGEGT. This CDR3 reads CASSFASGSYQETQYF. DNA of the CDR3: TGTGCCAGCAGTTTCGCTAGCGGGTCCTACCAAGAGACCCAGTACTTC.

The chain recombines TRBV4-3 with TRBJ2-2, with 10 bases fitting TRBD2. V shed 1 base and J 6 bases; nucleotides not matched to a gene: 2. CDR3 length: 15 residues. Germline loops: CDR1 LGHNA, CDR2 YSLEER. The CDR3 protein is CASSQGLAGAGELFF. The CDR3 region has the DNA TGCGCCAGCAGCCAAGGGCTAGCGGGGGCCGGGGAGCTGTTTTTT.

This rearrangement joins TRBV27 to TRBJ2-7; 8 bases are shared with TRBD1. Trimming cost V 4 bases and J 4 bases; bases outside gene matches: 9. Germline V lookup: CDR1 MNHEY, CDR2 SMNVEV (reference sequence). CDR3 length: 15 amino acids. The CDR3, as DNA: TGTGCCAGCAGTTCCCCGATGACAGGGGTGTACGAGCAGTACTTC. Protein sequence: CASSSPMTGVYEQYF.

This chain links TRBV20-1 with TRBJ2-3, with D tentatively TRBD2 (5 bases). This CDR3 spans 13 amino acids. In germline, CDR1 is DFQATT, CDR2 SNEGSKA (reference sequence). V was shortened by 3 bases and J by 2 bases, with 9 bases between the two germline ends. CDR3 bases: TGCAGTGCTAGTAGGGAGAACACAGATACGCAGTATTTT. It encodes CSASRENTDTQYF.

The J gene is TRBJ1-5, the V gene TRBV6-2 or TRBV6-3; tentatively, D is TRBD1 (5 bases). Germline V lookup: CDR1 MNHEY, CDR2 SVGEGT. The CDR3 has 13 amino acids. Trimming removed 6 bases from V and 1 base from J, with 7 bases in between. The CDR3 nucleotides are TGTGCCAGCAGCTGGGGCAGCAATCAGCCCCAGCATTTT. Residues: CASSWGSNQPQHF.

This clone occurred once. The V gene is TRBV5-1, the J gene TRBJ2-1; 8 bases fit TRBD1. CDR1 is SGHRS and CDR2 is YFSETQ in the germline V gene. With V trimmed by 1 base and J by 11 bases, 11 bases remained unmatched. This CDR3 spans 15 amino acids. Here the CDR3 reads CASSLKAGQVVKQFF. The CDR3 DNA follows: TGCGCCAGCAGCTTGAAGGCGGGACAGGTGGTGAAGCAGTTCTTC.

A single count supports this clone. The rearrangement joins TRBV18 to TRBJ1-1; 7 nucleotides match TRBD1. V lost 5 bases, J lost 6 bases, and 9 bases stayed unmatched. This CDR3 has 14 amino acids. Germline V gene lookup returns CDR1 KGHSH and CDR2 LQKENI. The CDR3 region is CASSFSRQGAEAFF. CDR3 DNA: TGTGCCAGCTCATTCTCCCGACAGGGAGCTGAAGCTTTCTTT.

The CDR3 protein is CASSPLLVRAATEAFF. The CDR3 DNA is TGTGCCAGCAGTCCCCTTCTGGTCAGGGCGGCCACTGAAGCTTTCTTT. The chain joins TRBV28 to TRBJ1-1, with D possibly being TRBD1 (5 bases). The V gene's germline CDR1 is MDHEN and CDR2 SYDVKM. V was shortened by 5 bases and J by 4 bases, with 20 bases between the two germline ends. The CDR3 extends over 16 amino acids.

This chain's CDR3 is CASIPLRQGAEAFF. CDR3 nucleotide sequence: TGTGCCAGCATCCCCCTGCGGCAGGGGGCTGAAGCTTTCTTT. The chain is built from TRBV2 and TRBJ1-1, with TRBD1 matching 7 bases. V dropped 7 bases and J dropped 6; count of bases not matched to a gene: 11. CDR3 length equals 14 residues. Germline V gene sequence: CDR1 SNHLY, CDR2 FYNNEI.